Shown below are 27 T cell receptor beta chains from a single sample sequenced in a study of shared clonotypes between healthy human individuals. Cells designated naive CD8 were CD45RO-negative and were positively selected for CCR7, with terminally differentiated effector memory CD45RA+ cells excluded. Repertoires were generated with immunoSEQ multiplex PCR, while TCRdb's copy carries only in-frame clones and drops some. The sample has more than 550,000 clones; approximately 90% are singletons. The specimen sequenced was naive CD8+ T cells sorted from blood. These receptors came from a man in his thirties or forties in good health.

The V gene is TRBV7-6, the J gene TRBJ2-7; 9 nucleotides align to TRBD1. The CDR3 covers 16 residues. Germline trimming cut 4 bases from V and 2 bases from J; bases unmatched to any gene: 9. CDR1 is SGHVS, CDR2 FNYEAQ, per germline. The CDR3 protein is CASSSGTGREAYEQYF. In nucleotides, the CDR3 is TGTGCCAGCAGCTCCGGGACAGGGAGGGAAGCCTACGAGCAGTACTTC.

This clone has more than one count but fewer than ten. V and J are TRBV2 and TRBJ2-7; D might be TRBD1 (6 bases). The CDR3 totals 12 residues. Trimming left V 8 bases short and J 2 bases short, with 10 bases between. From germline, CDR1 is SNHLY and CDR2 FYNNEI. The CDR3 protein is CASFGGAYEQYF. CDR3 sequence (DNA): TGTGCCAGCTTTGGGGGCGCCTACGAGCAGTACTTC.

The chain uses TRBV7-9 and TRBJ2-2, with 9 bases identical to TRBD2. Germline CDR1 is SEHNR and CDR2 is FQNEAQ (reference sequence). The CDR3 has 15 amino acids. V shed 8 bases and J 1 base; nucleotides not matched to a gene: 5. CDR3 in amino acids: CASEVAGENTGELFF. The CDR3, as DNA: TGTGCCAGCGAGGTAGCGGGGGAGAACACCGGGGAGCTGTTTTTT.

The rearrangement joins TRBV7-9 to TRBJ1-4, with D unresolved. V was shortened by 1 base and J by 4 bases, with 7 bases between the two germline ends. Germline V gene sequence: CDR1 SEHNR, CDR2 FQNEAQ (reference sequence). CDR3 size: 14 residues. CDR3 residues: CASSLVIDNEKLFF. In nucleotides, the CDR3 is TGTGCCAGCAGCTTAGTTATAGATAATGAAAAACTGTTTTTT.

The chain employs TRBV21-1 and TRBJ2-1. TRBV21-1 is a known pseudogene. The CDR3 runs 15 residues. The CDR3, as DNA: TGTGCCAGCAGCAAATTCGAGGGGAGAGCCAATGAGCAGTTCTTC. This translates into CASSKFEGRANEQFF.

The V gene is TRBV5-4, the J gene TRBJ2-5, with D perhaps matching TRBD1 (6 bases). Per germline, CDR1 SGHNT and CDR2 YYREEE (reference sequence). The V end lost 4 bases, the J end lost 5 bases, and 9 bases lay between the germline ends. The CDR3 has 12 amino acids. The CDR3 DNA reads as TGTGCCAGCAGCAACAGGGTGGAGACCCAGTACTTC. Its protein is CASSNRVETQYF.

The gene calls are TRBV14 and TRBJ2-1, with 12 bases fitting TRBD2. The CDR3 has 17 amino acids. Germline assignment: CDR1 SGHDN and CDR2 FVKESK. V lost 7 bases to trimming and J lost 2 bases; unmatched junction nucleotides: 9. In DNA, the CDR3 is TGTGCCAGCAATCCGACTAGCGGGAGTTTGACCTACAATGAGCAGTTCTTC. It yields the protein CASNPTSGSLTYNEQFF.

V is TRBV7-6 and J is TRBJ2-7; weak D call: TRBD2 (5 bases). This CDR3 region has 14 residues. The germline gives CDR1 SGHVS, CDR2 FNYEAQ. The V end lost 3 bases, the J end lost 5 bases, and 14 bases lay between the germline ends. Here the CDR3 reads CASSLRALVDEQYF. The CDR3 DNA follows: TGTGCCAGCAGCTTGAGGGCGCTAGTGGACGAGCAGTACTTC.

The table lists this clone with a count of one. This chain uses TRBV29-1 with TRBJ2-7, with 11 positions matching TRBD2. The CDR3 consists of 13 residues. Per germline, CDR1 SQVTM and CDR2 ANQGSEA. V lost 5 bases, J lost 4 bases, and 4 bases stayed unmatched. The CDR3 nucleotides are TGCAGCGTTCTCTCTAGCGGGAGGTACGAGCAGTACTTC. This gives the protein CSVLSSGRYEQYF.

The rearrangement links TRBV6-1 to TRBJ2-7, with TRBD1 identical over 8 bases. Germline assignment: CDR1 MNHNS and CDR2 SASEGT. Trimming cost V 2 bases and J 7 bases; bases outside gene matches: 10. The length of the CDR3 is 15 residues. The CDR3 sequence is CASSEYRGAEWEQYF. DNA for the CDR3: TGTGCCAGCAGTGAATACAGGGGGGCCGAATGGGAGCAGTACTTC.

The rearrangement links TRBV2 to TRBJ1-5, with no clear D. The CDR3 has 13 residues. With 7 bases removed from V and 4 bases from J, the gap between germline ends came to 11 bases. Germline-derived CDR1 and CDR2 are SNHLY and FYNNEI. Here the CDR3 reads CASNPGYNQPQHF. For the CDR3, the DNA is TGTGCCAGCAACCCAGGTTATAATCAGCCCCAGCATTTT.

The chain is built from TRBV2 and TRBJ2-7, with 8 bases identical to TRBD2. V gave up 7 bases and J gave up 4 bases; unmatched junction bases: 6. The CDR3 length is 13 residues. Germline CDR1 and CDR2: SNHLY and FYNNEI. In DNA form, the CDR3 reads TGTGCCAGCAAATCGGGACTAGATTACGAGCAGTACTTC. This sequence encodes CASKSGLDYEQYF.

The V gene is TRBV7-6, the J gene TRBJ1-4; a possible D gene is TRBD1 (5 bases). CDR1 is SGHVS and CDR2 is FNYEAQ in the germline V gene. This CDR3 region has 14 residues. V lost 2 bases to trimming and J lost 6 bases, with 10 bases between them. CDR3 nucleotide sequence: TGTGCCAGCAGCTTAAGGACGGGGGATGAAAAACTGTTTTTT. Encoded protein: CASSLRTGDEKLFF.

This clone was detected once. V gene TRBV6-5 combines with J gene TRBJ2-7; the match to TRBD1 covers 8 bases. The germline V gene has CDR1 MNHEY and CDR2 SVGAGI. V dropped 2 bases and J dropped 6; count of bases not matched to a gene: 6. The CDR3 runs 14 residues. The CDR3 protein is CASSYPGQGPEQYF. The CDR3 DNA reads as TGTGCCAGCAGTTACCCAGGACAGGGTCCCGAGCAGTACTTC.

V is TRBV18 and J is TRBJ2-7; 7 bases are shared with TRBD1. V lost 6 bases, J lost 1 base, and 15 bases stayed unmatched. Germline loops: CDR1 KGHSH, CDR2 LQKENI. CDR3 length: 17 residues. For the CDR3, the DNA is TGTGCCAGCTCCCCCTTCGATACAGGGGCGAGATCCTACGAGCAGTACTTC. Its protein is CASSPFDTGARSYEQYF.

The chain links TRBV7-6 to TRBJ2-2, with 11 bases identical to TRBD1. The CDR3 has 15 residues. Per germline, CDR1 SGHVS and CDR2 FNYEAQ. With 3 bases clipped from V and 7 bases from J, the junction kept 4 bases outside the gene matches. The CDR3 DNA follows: TGTGCCAGCAGCTTGGACAGGGGGCCGATCGGGGAGCTGTTTTTT. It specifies CASSLDRGPIGELFF.

Here the CDR3 DNA reads TGCGCCAGCGGAGGGGGATCGTCGGGGACCCTGAACACTGAAGCTTTCTTT. It encodes CASGGGSSGTLNTEAFF. The rearrangement joins TRBV5-1 to TRBJ1-1; D possibly corresponds to TRBD1 (6 bases). V was pared by 7 bases and J by 0 bases, with 22 bases between. The germline V gene has CDR1 SGHRS and CDR2 YFSETQ. This CDR3 has 17 residues.

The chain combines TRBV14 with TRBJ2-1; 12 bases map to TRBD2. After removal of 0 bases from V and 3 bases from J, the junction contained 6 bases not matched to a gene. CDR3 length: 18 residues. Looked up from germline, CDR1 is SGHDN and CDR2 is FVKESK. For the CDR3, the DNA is TGTGCCAGCAGCCAAGATAGCCTAGCGGGAGGGTACTACAATGAGCAGTTCTTC. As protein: CASSQDSLAGGYYNEQFF.

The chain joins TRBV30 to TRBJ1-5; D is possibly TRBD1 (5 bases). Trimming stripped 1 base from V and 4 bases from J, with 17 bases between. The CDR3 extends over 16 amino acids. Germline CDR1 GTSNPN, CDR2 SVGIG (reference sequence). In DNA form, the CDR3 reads TGTGCCTGGAGTGAGGGAGGGGTCGATTGGAATCAGCCCCAGCATTTT. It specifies CAWSEGGVDWNQPQHF.

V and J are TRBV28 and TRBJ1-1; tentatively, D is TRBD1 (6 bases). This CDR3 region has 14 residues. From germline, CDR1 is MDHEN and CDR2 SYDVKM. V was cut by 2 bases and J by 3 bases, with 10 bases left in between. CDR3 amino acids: CASSLRGDYTEAFF. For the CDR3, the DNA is TGTGCCAGCAGTTTAAGGGGGGACTACACTGAAGCTTTCTTT.

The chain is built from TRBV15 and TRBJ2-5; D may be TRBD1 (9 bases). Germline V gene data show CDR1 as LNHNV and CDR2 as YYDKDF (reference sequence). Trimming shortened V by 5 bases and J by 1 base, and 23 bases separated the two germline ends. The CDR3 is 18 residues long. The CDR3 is CATSEGTGRLARQETQYF. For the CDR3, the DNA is TGTGCCACCAGCGAGGGGACAGGGAGACTAGCGCGCCAAGAGACCCAGTACTTC.

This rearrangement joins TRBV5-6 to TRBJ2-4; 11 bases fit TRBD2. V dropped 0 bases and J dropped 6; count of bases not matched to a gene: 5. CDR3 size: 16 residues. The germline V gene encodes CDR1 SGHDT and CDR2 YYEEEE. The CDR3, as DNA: TGTGCCAGCAGCTTGGGGGCTAGCGGGAGGTCAAACATTCAGTACTTC. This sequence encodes CASSLGASGRSNIQYF.

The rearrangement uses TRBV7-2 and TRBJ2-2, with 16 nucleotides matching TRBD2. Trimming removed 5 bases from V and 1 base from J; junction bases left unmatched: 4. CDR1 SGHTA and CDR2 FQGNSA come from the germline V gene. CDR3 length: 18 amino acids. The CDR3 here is CASSPGLAGGRNTGELFF. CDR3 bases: TGTGCCAGCAGCCCGGGACTAGCGGGAGGGCGGAACACCGGGGAGCTGTTTTTT.

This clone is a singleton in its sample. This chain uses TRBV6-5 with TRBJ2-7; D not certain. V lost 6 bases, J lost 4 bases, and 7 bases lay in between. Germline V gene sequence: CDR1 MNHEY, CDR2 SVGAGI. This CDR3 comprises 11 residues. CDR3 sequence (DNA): TGTGCCAGCAGCCCCGCTTACGAGCAGTACTTC. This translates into CASSPAYEQYF.

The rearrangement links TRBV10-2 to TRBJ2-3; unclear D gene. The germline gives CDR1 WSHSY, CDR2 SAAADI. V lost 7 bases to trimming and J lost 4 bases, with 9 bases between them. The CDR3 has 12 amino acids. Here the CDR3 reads CASNQRPDTQYF. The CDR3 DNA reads TGCGCCAGCAATCAAAGGCCAGATACGCAGTATTTT.

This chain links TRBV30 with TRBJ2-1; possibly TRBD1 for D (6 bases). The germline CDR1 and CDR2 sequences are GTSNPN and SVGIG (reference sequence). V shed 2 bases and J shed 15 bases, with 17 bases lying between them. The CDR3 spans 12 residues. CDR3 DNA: TGTGCCTGGAGTTACCTTAAGGGGGAGAGGTTCTTC. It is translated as CAWSYLKGERFF. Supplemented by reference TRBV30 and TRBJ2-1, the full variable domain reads SQTIHQWPATLVQPVGSPLSLECTVEGTSNPNLYWYRQAAGRGLQLLFYSVGIGQISSEVPQNLSASRPQDRQFILSSKKLLLSDSGFYLCAWSYLKGERFFGPGTRLTVL.

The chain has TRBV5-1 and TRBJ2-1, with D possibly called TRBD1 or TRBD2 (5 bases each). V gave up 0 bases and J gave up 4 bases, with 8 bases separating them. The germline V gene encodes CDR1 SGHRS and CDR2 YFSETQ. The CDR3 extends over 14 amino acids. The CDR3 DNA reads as TGCGCCAGCAGCTTGGTGGGACCGTACAATGAGCAGTTCTTC. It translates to CASSLVGPYNEQFF.